This T cell receptor beta chain comes out of a study of blood T cell repertoires in COVID-19. Germline V gives CDR1 SGHTA, CDR2 FQGTGA. J lost 8 bases, V lost 4 bases, and 9 bases had no gene match. The CDR3 consists of 14 residues. Using immunoSEQ multiplex PCR, the repertoire was profiled, and TCRdb retains in-frame clones only, with some absent. This table holds 200,000 or so clones, about 80% found once. This sequence joins TRBV7-3 and TRBJ1-2, with 8 bases identical to TRBD1. The clonotype originates from a woman aged 40 to 50 with acute COVID-19. The sequenced material came from PBMCs or T cells enriched from blood (not recorded which). CDR3 in amino acids: CASSSTGGQEGYTF. CDR3 in DNA: TGTGCCAGCAGCTCTACAGGGGGTCAAGAGGGCTACACCTTC.